These T cell receptor beta chains were read from a single sample in a study of cytomegalovirus exposure and HLA in healthy donors. Libraries were prepared by immunoSEQ multiplex PCR; TCRdb keeps only in-frame clonotypes and omits some of them. The table records 200,000 to 250,000 clones, approximately 88% of them present only once. Sequences were obtained from PBMCs. These receptors were taken from a boy aged 2-15 years in good health and CMV-seronegative. Both conserved end residues are part of each CDR3. Each record gives: J gene, D gene, V gene, clone size, CDR3 protein, CDR3 DNA. The D gene is left open where the match is weak. Clone size is stated in some rows and not others, as once, few, many or a class when expanded.

j_call: TRBJ1-2; d_call: -; v_call: TRBV11-2; clone_size: -; cdr3_aa: CASSFVKGYGYTF; cdr3_nt: TGTGCCAGCAGCTTCGTAAAGGGGTATGGCTACACCTTC
j_call: TRBJ2-1; d_call: -; v_call: TRBV16; clone_size: once; cdr3_aa: CASSLDSARVLQFF; cdr3_nt: TGTGCCAGCAGCCTTGACTCGGCCCGGGTCTTACAGTTCTTC
j_call: TRBJ2-5; d_call: TRBD2; v_call: TRBV13; clone_size: -; cdr3_aa: CASSYGTSSQETQYF; cdr3_nt: TGTGCCAGCAGCTACGGGACTAGCAGCCAAGAGACCCAGTACTTC
j_call: TRBJ2-4; d_call: TRBD2; v_call: TRBV11-2; clone_size: -; cdr3_aa: CASSPGVAGVAKNIQYF; cdr3_nt: TGTGCCAGCAGCCCGGGGGTAGCGGGGGTGGCCAAAAACATTCAGTACTTC
j_call: TRBJ1-6; d_call: -; v_call: TRBV7-8; clone_size: -; cdr3_aa: CASSRLRMEGSSPLHF; cdr3_nt: TGTGCCAGCAGCCGGCTCCGGATGGAGGGGAGTTCACCCCTCCACTTT
j_call: TRBJ1-5; d_call: -; v_call: TRBV30; clone_size: -; cdr3_aa: CAWSVPGAADQPQHF; cdr3_nt: TGTGCCTGGAGTGTACCAGGGGCCGCGGACCAGCCCCAGCATTTT
j_call: TRBJ2-7; d_call: -; v_call: TRBV10-2; clone_size: few; cdr3_aa: CASSEEAQYF; cdr3_nt: TGCGCCAGCAGTGAGGAAGCGCAGTACTTC
j_call: TRBJ2-1; d_call: -; v_call: TRBV15; clone_size: -; cdr3_aa: CATSRDWGEGSEQFF; cdr3_nt: TGTGCCACCAGCAGAGATTGGGGAGAGGGTAGTGAGCAGTTCTTC
j_call: TRBJ1-2; d_call: -; v_call: TRBV10-3; clone_size: -; cdr3_aa: CASGVTEGYTF; cdr3_nt: TGTGCCTCCGGGGTAACCGAAGGCTACACCTTC
j_call: TRBJ2-3; d_call: TRBD2; v_call: TRBV7-9; clone_size: once; cdr3_aa: CASNIAGVGDTQYF; cdr3_nt: TGTGCCAGCAACATAGCGGGAGTTGGAGATACGCAGTATTTT
j_call: TRBJ1-2; d_call: -; v_call: TRBV10-1; clone_size: -; cdr3_aa: CASSYRVPYYGYTF; cdr3_nt: TGCGCCAGCAGTTACAGGGTCCCCTACTATGGCTACACCTTC
j_call: TRBJ2-1; d_call: TRBD2; v_call: TRBV7-9; clone_size: -; cdr3_aa: CASSLATGGTLYNEQFF; cdr3_nt: TGTGCCAGCAGCTTAGCCACCGGGGGGACCCTTTACAATGAGCAGTTCTTC
j_call: TRBJ1-1; d_call: -; v_call: TRBV11-3; clone_size: once; cdr3_aa: CASSFPSGGKGAEAFF; cdr3_nt: TGTGCCAGCAGCTTCCCCTCGGGCGGGAAGGGCGCTGAAGCTTTCTTT
j_call: TRBJ1-1; d_call: -; v_call: TRBV19; clone_size: once; cdr3_aa: CASSPTPGTTGTEAFF; cdr3_nt: TGTGCCAGTAGTCCCACCCCCGGGACAACGGGCACTGAAGCTTTCTTT
j_call: TRBJ1-1; d_call: TRBD1; v_call: TRBV6-5; clone_size: few; cdr3_aa: CASSQTGGTTEAFF; cdr3_nt: TGTGCCAGCAGTCAGACAGGGGGGACCACTGAAGCTTTCTTT
j_call: TRBJ2-2; d_call: -; v_call: TRBV5-1; clone_size: -; cdr3_aa: CASSWVGAKGTGELFF; cdr3_nt: TGCGCCAGCAGCTGGGTTGGAGCCAAAGGCACCGGGGAGCTGTTTTTT
j_call: TRBJ2-5; d_call: TRBD1; v_call: TRBV5-1; clone_size: -; cdr3_aa: CASSAGDRGQTQYF; cdr3_nt: TGCGCCAGCAGCGCCGGGGACAGGGGACAGACCCAGTACTTC
j_call: TRBJ1-2; d_call: -; v_call: TRBV6-1; clone_size: -; cdr3_aa: CASSELDRWGYGYTF; cdr3_nt: TGTGCCAGCAGTGAACTCGACAGGTGGGGTTATGGCTACACCTTC
j_call: TRBJ2-7; d_call: -; v_call: TRBV6-5; clone_size: -; cdr3_aa: CASSINPGYEQYF; cdr3_nt: TGTGCCAGCAGTATAAATCCCGGTTACGAGCAGTACTTC
j_call: TRBJ2-5; d_call: TRBD2; v_call: TRBV7-9; clone_size: -; cdr3_aa: CASSLVPRGLAYETQYF; cdr3_nt: TGTGCCAGCAGCTTAGTGCCTAGAGGACTAGCCTACGAGACCCAGTACTTC
j_call: TRBJ1-1; d_call: -; v_call: TRBV7-9; clone_size: few; cdr3_aa: CASSSTPNTEAFF; cdr3_nt: TGTGCCAGCAGCTCCACACCGAACACTGAAGCTTTCTTT
j_call: TRBJ2-1; d_call: TRBD2; v_call: TRBV14; clone_size: few; cdr3_aa: CASSQPGGLHNEQFF; cdr3_nt: TGTGCCAGCAGCCAACCGGGGGGACTCCACAATGAGCAGTTCTTC
j_call: TRBJ2-2; d_call: -; v_call: TRBV25-1; clone_size: -; cdr3_aa: CASSLTGTGELFF; cdr3_nt: TGTGCCAGCAGTCTCACAGGGACCGGGGAGCTGTTTTTT
j_call: TRBJ1-4; d_call: TRBD1; v_call: TRBV5-1; clone_size: -; cdr3_aa: CASSLEGAADEKLFF; cdr3_nt: TGCGCCAGCAGCTTGGAGGGGGCGGCTGATGAAAAACTGTTTTTT
j_call: TRBJ2-1; d_call: -; v_call: TRBV5-1; clone_size: -; cdr3_aa: CASRQGPEQFF; cdr3_nt: TGCGCCAGCAGACAGGGACCCGAGCAGTTCTTC
j_call: TRBJ2-7; d_call: -; v_call: TRBV2; clone_size: -; cdr3_aa: CASTPGEREQYF; cdr3_nt: TGTGCCAGCACCCCCGGCGAGCGGGAGCAGTACTTC
j_call: TRBJ1-1; d_call: -; v_call: TRBV6-5; clone_size: -; cdr3_aa: CASSGRGGGNTEAFF; cdr3_nt: TGTGCCAGCAGTGGCAGGGGCGGGGGCAACACTGAAGCTTTCTTT
j_call: TRBJ2-1; d_call: TRBD2; v_call: TRBV7-8; clone_size: once; cdr3_aa: CASSLGRIAGEYNEQFF; cdr3_nt: TGTGCCAGCAGCTTAGGTCGGATAGCGGGGGAATACAATGAGCAGTTCTTC
j_call: TRBJ2-3; d_call: TRBD2; v_call: TRBV30; clone_size: -; cdr3_aa: CAWSVTGGRADTQYF; cdr3_nt: TGTGCCTGGAGTGTAACAGGCGGGAGGGCAGATACGCAGTATTTT
j_call: TRBJ1-4; d_call: -; v_call: TRBV6-6; clone_size: -; cdr3_aa: CASSYSRRGGDEKLFF; cdr3_nt: TGTGCCAGCAGTTACTCGAGACGGGGGGGGGATGAAAAACTGTTTTTT
j_call: TRBJ2-3; d_call: TRBD2; v_call: TRBV4-1; clone_size: -; cdr3_aa: CASSQDGGTSGGLLTDTQYF; cdr3_nt: TGCGCCAGCAGCCAAGATGGTGGGACTAGCGGGGGGCTTCTCACAGATACGCAGTATTTT
j_call: TRBJ2-5; d_call: -; v_call: TRBV6-1; clone_size: once; cdr3_aa: CASSGVQETQYF; cdr3_nt: TGTGCCAGCAGTGGAGTCCAAGAGACCCAGTACTTC
j_call: TRBJ1-3; d_call: -; v_call: TRBV2; clone_size: -; cdr3_aa: CASTPREDGNVAGNTIYF; cdr3_nt: TGTGCCAGCACCCCAAGGGAGGACGGTAATGTCGCTGGAAACACCATATATTTT
j_call: TRBJ2-2; d_call: TRBD2; v_call: TRBV5-1; clone_size: once; cdr3_aa: CASRESGGLHTGELFF; cdr3_nt: TGCGCCAGCCGAGAGAGCGGGGGGCTGCACACCGGGGAGCTGTTTTTT
j_call: TRBJ2-7; d_call: -; v_call: TRBV27; clone_size: -; cdr3_aa: CASSLEGASSYEQYF; cdr3_nt: TGTGCCAGCAGTTTAGAAGGGGCGAGCTCCTACGAGCAGTACTTC
j_call: TRBJ2-7; d_call: -; v_call: TRBV7-6; clone_size: -; cdr3_aa: CASSPVMNEQYF; cdr3_nt: TGTGCCAGCAGCCCTGTAATGAACGAGCAGTACTTC
j_call: TRBJ2-2; d_call: TRBD2; v_call: TRBV5-1; clone_size: -; cdr3_aa: CASRPLAGGNTGELFF; cdr3_nt: TGCGCCAGCAGACCTCTAGCGGGGGGAAACACCGGGGAGCTGTTTTTT
j_call: TRBJ1-6; d_call: TRBD1; v_call: TRBV10-3; clone_size: -; cdr3_aa: CAISPGQGVEAPLHF; cdr3_nt: TGTGCCATCAGCCCCGGACAGGGGGTAGAGGCACCCCTCCACTTT
j_call: TRBJ1-2; d_call: -; v_call: TRBV4-2; clone_size: -; cdr3_aa: CASSQDPGRVGYTF; cdr3_nt: TGTGCCAGCAGCCAAGATCCAGGGAGGGTGGGCTACACCTTC
j_call: TRBJ1-2; d_call: TRBD1; v_call: TRBV19; clone_size: -; cdr3_aa: CASSPGQGVSYGYTF; cdr3_nt: TGTGCCAGTAGTCCGGGACAGGGGGTTTCCTATGGCTACACCTTC
j_call: TRBJ2-7; d_call: TRBD1; v_call: TRBV11-2; clone_size: -; cdr3_aa: CASSLEPYRGEQYF; cdr3_nt: TGTGCCAGCAGCTTAGAGCCGTACAGGGGCGAGCAGTACTTC
j_call: TRBJ2-7; d_call: -; v_call: TRBV27; clone_size: -; cdr3_aa: CASSLQVAETYEQYF; cdr3_nt: TGTGCCAGCAGTTTACAAGTTGCTGAGACCTACGAGCAGTACTTC
j_call: TRBJ2-7; d_call: TRBD2; v_call: TRBV5-6; clone_size: once; cdr3_aa: CASSLDPSGAYYEQYF; cdr3_nt: TGTGCCAGCAGCTTGGATCCTAGCGGGGCTTACTACGAGCAGTACTTC
j_call: TRBJ2-7; d_call: TRBD2; v_call: TRBV5-6; clone_size: -; cdr3_aa: CASSLRLAGGEQYF; cdr3_nt: TGTGCCAGCAGCTTGCGGCTAGCGGGAGGCGAGCAGTACTTC
j_call: TRBJ2-1; d_call: TRBD2; v_call: TRBV6-1; clone_size: -; cdr3_aa: CASSEWGEGYYEQFF; cdr3_nt: TGTGCCAGCAGTGAATGGGGGGAGGGTTATTATGAGCAGTTCTTC
j_call: TRBJ1-5; d_call: TRBD1; v_call: TRBV10-3; clone_size: -; cdr3_aa: CAIRNDRAQPQHF; cdr3_nt: TGTGCCATCAGAAATGACAGGGCTCAGCCCCAGCATTTT
j_call: TRBJ2-7; d_call: -; v_call: TRBV30; clone_size: -; cdr3_aa: CAWSLTTGYEQYF; cdr3_nt: TGTGCCTGGAGTTTAACGACTGGATACGAGCAGTACTTC